What follows are 5 T cell receptor beta chains derived from one specimen sequenced in a study of shared clonotypes between healthy human individuals. The assay was immunoSEQ multiplex PCR, and TCRdb's table has in-frame clones only and misses some. The table records millions of clones, roughly nine tenths of them present only once. The sample comprised naive CD4+ T cells sorted from blood. The subset is: CD45RA+ positively selected. The source of these receptors is a man between 18 and 29 years old in good health.

V and J are TRBV6-5 and TRBJ2-1; D gene ambiguous. V was shortened by 6 bases and J by 4 bases, with 16 bases between the two germline ends. The CDR3 consists of 15 residues. In germline, CDR1 is MNHEY, CDR2 SVGAGI. CDR3 region: CASSTINPLYNEQFF. CDR3 bases: TGTGCCAGCAGCACTATCAATCCCCTGTACAATGAGCAGTTCTTC.

V gene TRBV7-9 combines with J gene TRBJ1-1, with a possible D match to TRBD1 (5 bases). This CDR3 has 16 amino acids. Trimming removed 3 bases from V and 0 bases from J, with 14 bases in between. In germline, CDR1 is SEHNR, CDR2 FQNEAQ (reference sequence). DNA for the CDR3: TGTGCCAGCAGCTTGGGTACGGGACTCATGAACACTGAAGCTTTCTTT. The encoded protein is CASSLGTGLMNTEAFF.

This clone was observed a handful of times. The V gene is TRBV18, the J gene TRBJ1-1; D is unclear. The CDR3 runs 12 residues. Germline assignment: CDR1 KGHSH and CDR2 LQKENI. The ends were cut back, 5 bases at V and 4 bases at J, with 8 bases in the middle. The CDR3 reads CASSGSLTEAFF. In DNA, the CDR3 is TGTGCCAGCTCAGGCTCACTCACTGAAGCTTTCTTT.

CDR3 sequence reads: CASSHGASEEKLFF. The CDR3 coding sequence is TGTGCCAGCTCCCACGGGGCATCTGAAGAAAAACTGTTTTTT. The chain uses TRBV18 and TRBJ1-4; the D gene is possibly TRBD1 (5 bases). V was pared by 6 bases and J by 8 bases, with 16 bases between. Germline CDR1 and CDR2: KGHSH and LQKENI. This CDR3 spans 14 amino acids.

The J gene is TRBJ2-1, the V gene TRBV11-2, with 10 bases lining up with TRBD2. Unmatched junction bases numbered 5, after V lost 3 bases and J lost 6 bases. This CDR3 has 15 amino acids. CDR1 and CDR2 from the germline V gene are SGHAT and FQNNGV. CDR3 sequence (DNA): TGTGCCAGCAGCTTCAGTCGGACTAGCGGCAATGAGCAGTTCTTC. Translating it yields CASSFSRTSGNEQFF.